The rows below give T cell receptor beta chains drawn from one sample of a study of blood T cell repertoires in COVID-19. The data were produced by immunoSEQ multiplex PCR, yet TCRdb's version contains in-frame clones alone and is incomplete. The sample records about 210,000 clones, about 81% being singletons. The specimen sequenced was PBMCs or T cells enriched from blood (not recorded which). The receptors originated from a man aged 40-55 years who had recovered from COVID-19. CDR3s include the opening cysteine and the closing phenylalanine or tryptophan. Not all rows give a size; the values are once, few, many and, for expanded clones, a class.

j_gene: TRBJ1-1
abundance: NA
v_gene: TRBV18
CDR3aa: CASAPLIQQGKNTEAFF

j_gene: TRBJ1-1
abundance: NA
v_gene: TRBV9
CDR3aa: CASSLDQGAGEAFF

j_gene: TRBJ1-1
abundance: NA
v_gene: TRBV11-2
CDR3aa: CASSLVRGNTEAFF

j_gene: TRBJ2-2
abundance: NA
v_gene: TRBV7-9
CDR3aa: CASTLAGRNTGELFF

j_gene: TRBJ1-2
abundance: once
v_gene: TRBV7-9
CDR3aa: CASSLDPRGSGYTF

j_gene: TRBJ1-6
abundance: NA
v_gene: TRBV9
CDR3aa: CASSVAPSGGGPPALHF

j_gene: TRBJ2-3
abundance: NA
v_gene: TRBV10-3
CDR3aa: CAISMGLSPPDTQYF

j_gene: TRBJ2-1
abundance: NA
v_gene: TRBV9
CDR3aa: CASSVVTGSSYNEQFF

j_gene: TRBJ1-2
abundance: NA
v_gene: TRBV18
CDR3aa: CASSPGTGAYGYTF

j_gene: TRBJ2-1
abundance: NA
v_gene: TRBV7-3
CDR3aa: CASSPQTGSYNEQFF

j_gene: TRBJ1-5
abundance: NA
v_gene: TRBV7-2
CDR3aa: CASSLAQNQPQHF

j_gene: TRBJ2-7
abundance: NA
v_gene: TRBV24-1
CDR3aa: CATNDSEQYF

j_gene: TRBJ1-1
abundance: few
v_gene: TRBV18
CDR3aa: CASSPTGAQVAFF

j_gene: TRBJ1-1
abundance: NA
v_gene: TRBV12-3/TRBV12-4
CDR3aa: CASSLGQGSEAFF

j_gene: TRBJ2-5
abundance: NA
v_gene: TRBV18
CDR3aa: CASSPPGGQRKETQYF

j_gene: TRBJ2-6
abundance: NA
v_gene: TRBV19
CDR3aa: CASSIDWGGNSGANVLTF

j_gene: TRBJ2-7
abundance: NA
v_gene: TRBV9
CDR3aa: CASSVYSSGRAGEQYF

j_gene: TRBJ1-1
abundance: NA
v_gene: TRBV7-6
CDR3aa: CASSKRTGSTEAFF

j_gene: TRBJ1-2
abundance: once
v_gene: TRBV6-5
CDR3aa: CASSQQTGPYGYTF

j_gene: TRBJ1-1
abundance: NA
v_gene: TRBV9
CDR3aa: CASSVAGWNTEAFF

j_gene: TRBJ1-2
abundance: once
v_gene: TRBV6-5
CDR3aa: CASSRQGYGYTF

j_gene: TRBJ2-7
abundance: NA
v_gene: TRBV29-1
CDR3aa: CSASPPGGLPYEQYF

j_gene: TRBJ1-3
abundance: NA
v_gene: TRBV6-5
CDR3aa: CASRPPGDSGNTIYF

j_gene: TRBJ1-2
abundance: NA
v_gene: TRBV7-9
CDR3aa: CASSSIRSSGTGVGYTF

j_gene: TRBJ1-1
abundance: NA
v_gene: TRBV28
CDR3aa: CASRGGQGRAFF

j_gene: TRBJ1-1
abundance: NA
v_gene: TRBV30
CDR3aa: CAWSRTGTRGRAFF

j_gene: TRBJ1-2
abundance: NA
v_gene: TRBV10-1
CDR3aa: CASSTGQGDWSDYTF

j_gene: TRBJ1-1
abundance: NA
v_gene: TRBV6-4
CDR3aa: CASSDSSYATEAFF

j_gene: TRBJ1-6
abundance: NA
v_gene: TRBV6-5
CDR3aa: CASSRNQGSNSPLHF

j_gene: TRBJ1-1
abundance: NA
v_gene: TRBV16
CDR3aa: CASSQQGAGTEAFF

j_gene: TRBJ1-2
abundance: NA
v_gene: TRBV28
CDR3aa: CASSLPSNYGYTF

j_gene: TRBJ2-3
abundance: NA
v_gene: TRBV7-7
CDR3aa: CASSLSQGDTQYF

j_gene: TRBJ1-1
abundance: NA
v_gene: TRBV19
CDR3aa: CASRLGTTLEAFF

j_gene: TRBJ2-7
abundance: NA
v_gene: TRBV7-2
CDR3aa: CASTSAQGSYEQYF

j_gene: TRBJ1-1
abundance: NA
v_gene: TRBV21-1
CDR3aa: CASSKAWQGITEAFF

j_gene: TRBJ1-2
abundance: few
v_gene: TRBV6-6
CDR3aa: CASSYGQGDSYGYTF

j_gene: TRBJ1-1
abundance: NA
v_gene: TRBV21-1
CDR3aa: CASSKGRTGVAMNTEAFF

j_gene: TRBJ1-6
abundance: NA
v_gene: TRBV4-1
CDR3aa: CASSLDRAPNSPLHF

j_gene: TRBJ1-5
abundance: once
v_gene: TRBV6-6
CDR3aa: CASSPHPTTGTGVGQPQHF

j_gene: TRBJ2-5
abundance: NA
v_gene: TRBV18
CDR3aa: CASSPSRKRELVLETQYF

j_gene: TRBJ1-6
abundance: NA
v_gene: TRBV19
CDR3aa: CATTPGQRHSPLHF

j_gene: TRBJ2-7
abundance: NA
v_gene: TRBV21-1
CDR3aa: CASSPSEGVTLYRGEQYF

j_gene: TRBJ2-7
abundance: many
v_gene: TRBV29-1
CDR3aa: CSVSRGSSYEQYF

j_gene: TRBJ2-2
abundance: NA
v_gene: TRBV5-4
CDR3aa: CASSSKDRGTGELFF

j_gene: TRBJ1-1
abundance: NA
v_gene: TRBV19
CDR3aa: CASSGFRGTAEAFF

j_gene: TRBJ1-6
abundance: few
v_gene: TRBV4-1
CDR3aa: CASSQETRVPPPPLHF

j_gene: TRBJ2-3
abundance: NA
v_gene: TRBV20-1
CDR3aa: CSASDPGLTDTQYF

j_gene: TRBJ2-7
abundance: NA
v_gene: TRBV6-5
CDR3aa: CASVPGLAVAYEQYF

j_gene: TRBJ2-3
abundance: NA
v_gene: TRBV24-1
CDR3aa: CATSDLNRMDTQYF

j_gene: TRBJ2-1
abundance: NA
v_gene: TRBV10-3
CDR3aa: CAISATSGVGNEQFF

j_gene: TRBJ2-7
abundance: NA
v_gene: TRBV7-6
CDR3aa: CASSPRGAGKYEQYF